This T cell receptor beta chain was obtained from a study of cytomegalovirus exposure and HLA in healthy donors. CDR1 SGHTA and CDR2 FQGNSA come from the germline V gene. The V gene lost 1 base and the J gene lost 1 base, with 7 bases spanning the gap. CDR3 length: 14 amino acids. PCR amplification relied on 60 Vbeta primers (plus 13 Jbeta primers). Sequenced by immunoSEQ multiplex PCR; TCRdb stores in-frame clones only, minus some. Of 170,000 or so clones in the sample, about four fifths were seen once. The sequencing sample was made of PBMCs. The chain has TRBV7-2 and TRBJ1-1; no definite D call. The receptor comes from a woman between 45 and 65 years old in good health and CMV-seropositive. The CDR3 region is CASSLGHTNTEAFF. The CDR3 bases are TGTGCCAGCAGCTTAGGACACACGAACACTGAAGCTTTCTTT.